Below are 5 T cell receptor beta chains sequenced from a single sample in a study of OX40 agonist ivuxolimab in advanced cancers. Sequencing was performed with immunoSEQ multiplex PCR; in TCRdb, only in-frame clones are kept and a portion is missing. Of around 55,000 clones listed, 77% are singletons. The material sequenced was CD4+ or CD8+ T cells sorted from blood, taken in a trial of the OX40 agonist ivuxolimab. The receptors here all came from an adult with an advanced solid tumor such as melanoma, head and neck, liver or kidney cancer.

The CDR3 DNA reads TGTGCCAGCAGTCCCCGAAGGCGCCTATACAATGAGCAGTTCTTC. It specifies CASSPRRRLYNEQFF. The chain is built from TRBV28 and TRBJ2-1; D not certain. The CDR3 has 15 residues. In germline, CDR1 is MDHEN, CDR2 SYDVKM. Trimming stripped 5 bases from V and 4 bases from J, with 15 bases between. The complete variable domain, with remaining parts taken from reference TRBV28 and TRBJ2-1, reads DVKVTQSSRYLVKRTGEKVFLECVQDMDHENMFWYRQDPGLGLRLIYFSYDVKMKEKGDIPEGYSVSREKKERFSLILESASTNQTSMYLCASSPRRRLYNEQFFGPGTRLTVL.

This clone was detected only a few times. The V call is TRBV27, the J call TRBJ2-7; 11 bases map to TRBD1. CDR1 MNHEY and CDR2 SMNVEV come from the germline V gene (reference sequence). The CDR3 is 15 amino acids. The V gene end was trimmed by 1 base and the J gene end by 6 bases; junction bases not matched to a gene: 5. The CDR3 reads CASSLYRTGGGEQYF. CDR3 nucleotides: TGTGCCAGCAGTTTATACAGGACAGGGGGCGGCGAGCAGTACTTC.

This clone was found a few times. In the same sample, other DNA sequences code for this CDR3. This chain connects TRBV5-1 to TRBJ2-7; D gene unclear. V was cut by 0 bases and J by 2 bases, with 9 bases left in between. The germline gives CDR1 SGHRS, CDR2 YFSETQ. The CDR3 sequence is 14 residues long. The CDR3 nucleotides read TGCGCCAGCAGCTTGGTGGTGTCCCCCTACGAGCAGTACTTC. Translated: CASSLVVSPYEQYF.

This CDR3 is CASSPGAYTDTQYF. CDR3 nucleotide sequence: TGTGCCAGCAGCCCCGGGGCTTACACAGATACGCAGTATTTT. The chain links TRBV7-3 to TRBJ2-3; perhaps D is TRBD1 or TRBD2 (5 bases each). Germline V gives CDR1 SGHTA, CDR2 FQGTGA. The length of the CDR3 is 14 residues. V was cut by 5 bases and J by 2 bases, with 11 bases left in between.

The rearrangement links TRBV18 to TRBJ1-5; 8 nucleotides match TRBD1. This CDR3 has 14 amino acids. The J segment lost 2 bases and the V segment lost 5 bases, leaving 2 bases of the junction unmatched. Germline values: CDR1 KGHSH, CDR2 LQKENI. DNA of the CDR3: TGTGCCAGCTCAATGGGACAGGGCAATCAGCCCCAGCATTTT. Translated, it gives CASSMGQGNQPQHF.